This T cell receptor beta chain was documented in a study of cytomegalovirus exposure and HLA in healthy donors (TCRdb year 2017). Some background on the complete study: In an earlier analysis of 587 of the donors, 276 Gb of sequence data and 90 million to 130 million unique TCR beta sequences from some 170 million T cells were reported. The study used immunosequencing to profile the T cell repertoires of around 600 subjects and linked those repertoires to cytomegalovirus serostatus. Every repertoire in the discovery cohort had been generated on one and the same sequencing platform. To study patterns of TCR occurrence, a later analysis re-analyzed previously published TCR beta repertoires from 650 to 750 donors and added high-resolution HLA genotyping. Typing coverage varied by locus: about 629-640 donors for A, B, C, DRB1 and DQB1; approximately 520 for DQA1; more than 600 for DPA1; approximately 450 for DPB1. To decide whether each TCR beta V gene segment behaved as functional or pseudogenic, an earlier analysis of some 570 of the donors relied on high-throughput TCR beta sequencing. The study aimed to test whether cataloging public T cell receptors could reveal signatures of past pathogen exposure. To predict cytomegalovirus infection status, the study brought together high-throughput TCR immunosequencing, statistical association of individual TCRs with disease status, and machine learning. The genetic ancestry cluster associated with self-reported Caucasian donors included around 76% of the roughly 400 genotyped donors. A later genetic analysis took genome-wide SNP genotypes for about 55% of the 666 donors and used that subset as a discovery cohort. Donor age, sex, ethnicity and CMV serostatus were compiled alongside the repertoire data. In addition to the first cohort of 500 to 850 subjects, a separate validation cohort of 130 or so different subjects was used. Approximately 300 gigabases of sequencing data and approximately 85 million unique TCR sequences were included in an early release covering several hundred HLA-typed donors. Class I and class II HLA loci were covered by the typing at four-digit resolution. Roughly 5 DR-DQ haplotypes were handled as single units for association and clustering, since linkage in the cohort was strong. Among roughly 400 genotyped donors of the cohort, an average of roughly 240,000 unique TCR beta nucleotide sequences were sequenced per donor, roughly 20% of them non-productive. Rather than drawing on any new phenotypic data, the later analysis identified candidate immune exposures from TCR beta sequences and the way those sequences occurred across donors. The full study reports these points: Some IMGT-functional V segments, including TRBV6-2 and TRBV6-3, could not be distinguished by the 87-base-pair reads and were therefore excluded. A total of about 180 TCR beta chains were listed by the study as associated with cytomegalovirus. Strong co-occurrence of HLA alleles, especially DR and DQ, made assigning TCR associations to individual alleles difficult. According to the authors, the approach could potentially be generalized to other disease states and immunological phenotypes. Broadly in line with IMGT annotations, most TCR beta V segments showed up in productive rearrangements about 90% or about 30% of the time in an earlier analysis of roughly 590 of the donors. According to a later analysis, most CMV-associated TCR beta chains appeared to be HLA-restricted, and the HLA associations seemed to be driven largely by CMV exposure. V-gene and J-gene trimming of TCR beta chains was associated with a missense DCLRE1C variant in a later genetic analysis, and the association was replicated in an independent cohort. A later analysis found that TCR association rates varied across HLA loci, with DRB1 alleles showing the most associated TCRs and HLA-C alleles the fewest. Immune exposure information for the cohort was limited to CMV serostatus. A later analysis associated about 17,000 TCR beta sequences with specific HLA alleles at a false discovery rate of 0.05. Because HLA typing was missing for some donors at each locus, association tests included only the typed subset. In a later analysis, HLA-associated TCR beta chains were found to be more clonally expanded and to have lower generation probabilities than equally common non-associated chains. In a later analysis, several top co-occurrence clusters were reported to appear linked to parvovirus B19, influenza, CMV and Epstein-Barr virus. A later genetic analysis reported fewer N-insertions in productive TCRs among donors in an Asian-associated ancestry cluster than the roughly 700-donor mean. In vitro tests confirmed that a few of the cytomegalovirus-associated TCR beta chains recognize cytomegalovirus antigens. A further reported finding was that TCR beta sequences accurately predicted the HLA-A and HLA-B alleles for most subjects in the first cohort. The classifier was reported to diagnose cytomegalovirus status with high specificity and sensitivity in both the original cohort and the validation cohort. Linkage disequilibrium might explain the correlated functional status among segregating V segments, but an unknown experimental factor could not be ruled out. Only TCR beta chains were sequenced in this cohort, and the absence of alpha or paired-chain data limited detectable features. Presence/absence analyses assumed roughly uniform sequencing depth across donors, an assumption that may not hold. The earlier analysis of 450 to 700 of the donors excluded approximately 17 rarely observed V segments, including chromosome 9 orphons, because counts were too low. A group of highly shared sequence variants was considered likely to be a technical artifact of the sequencing pipeline. While some public TCRs were present in many individuals, most TCR sequences turned up only very rarely across donors.

Sequences SGDLS (CDR1) and YYNGEE (CDR2) are obtained from the germline V gene. V was cut back by 2 bases and J by 2 bases, leaving a gap of 12 bases between them. The CDR3 goes from the cysteine to the phenylalanine over 15 residues. The kept DNA is CDR3 alone, 45 bases in frame from the first base. Library prep was done by the immunoSEQ multiplex PCR assay. The multiplex PCR relied on a mix of 60 forward primers for TCR Vbeta segments and 13 reverse primers for TCR Jbeta segments. The CDR3 region of rearranged TCR beta genes was amplified from genomic DNA by a multiplex PCR assay. Amplified TCR beta libraries were sequenced as 87-base-pair reads on the Illumina HiSeq System. The study's processing was this. A later analysis tallied some 79 million unique TCR beta chains across the 640 or so repertoires, and some 10 million of those chains were shared by two or more donors. Raw reads were error-corrected and collapsed into unique sequences with a nearest-neighbor algorithm that merged closely related sequences to remove PCR and sequencing errors. Alignment of CDR3 sequences to IMGT reference sequences was used to assign V, D and J gene segments. For a sequence to be retained, a match of at least six nucleotides to both a V gene segment and a J gene segment was required. Rearrangements were classified as productive when the CDR3 lacked stop codons and remained in frame with V and J, and all other rearrangements were classified as non-productive. Following IMGT convention, CDR3 was defined as the stretch from the second conserved V-encoded cysteine to the conserved J-encoded phenylalanine. The earlier analysis of 450 to 750 of the donors excluded any sequence lacking an unambiguous match to a single V gene segment. An earlier analysis of approximately 590 of the donors called V segments functional above 56.7% productive rearrangements and segregating when the between-donor standard deviation exceeded 5%. To diagnose cytomegalovirus status from the catalog of TCR beta chain sequences, a statistical classification framework was built. A later analysis assigned V and J genes by comparing TCR nucleotide sequences with IMGT/GENE-DB human TR gene sequences. In a later analysis, CDR3 sequences and most-parsimonious VDJ recombination scenarios were assigned using the TCRdist pipeline. In a later analysis, each TCR beta chain was defined by its CDR3 amino acid sequence together with its V-gene family, and reads lacking a unique V-gene family were excluded. In a later analysis, 450 to 600 highly shared, low-generation-probability nucleotide sequences were removed to address suspected cross-contamination and a sequencing artifact. In a later analysis, a clonal expansion index was calculated for each public chain from normalized within-repertoire ranks of inferred template counts. A later analysis computed generation probabilities with a VDJ recombination model fitted to out-of-frame rearrangements, and checked the results against IGoR. In a later analysis, hypergeometric tests were used to score TCR-TCR, TCR-HLA and TCR-CMV co-occurrence, with a repertoire-size bias correction applied to TCR pairs. A later analysis estimated false discovery rates by permuting HLA or CMV assignments 20 times. In a later analysis, co-occurring TCRs were grouped with DBSCAN, and TCRdist sequence similarity was added when clustering was performed within HLA-allele-positive subsets. Repertoires with fewer than 30,000 or more than 120,000 public chains, plus five repertoires with anomalous nucleotide sharing, were excluded from co-occurrence clustering. In TCRdb, the immuneACCESS table is reduced to in-frame sequences with V and J assigned. These tables do not hold every clone; where another copy was compared, an unresolved V gene accounts for under half, and the others remain unexplained. The DNA gave D and trimming, while V, J and clone size come from that table. The sample table lists about 180,000 clones, over 75% of them with a count of one. The leading ten clones occupy more than 0.45% of the sample.

In total, about 650 healthy bone marrow donors made up the cohort. At the time of sampling, every cohort member was nominally healthy, though immune exposures that went unrecorded were likely present. The donor tested CMV seronegative, placing the donor among the approximately 400 seronegative members of the cohort. A peripheral blood sample was provided by each donor, and peripheral blood mononuclear cells were used for TCR beta sequencing. Genomic DNA extraction from the blood cell samples was performed with the Qiagen DNeasy Blood Extraction Kit. In regard to this clone: Its antigen is currently not known. No quality values exist for individual bases; no much larger clone is one base distant.

The V gene is TRBV9 and the J gene is TRBJ2-3, with TRBD2 tentatively as D gene (6 bases match). Sequencing was done on a sample of PBMCs. The origin of this receptor is a woman aged 45-65 years in good health and CMV-seronegative. CDR3 protein: CASSVGGGLTDTQYF. The DNA sequence is as follows: TGTGCCAGCAGCGTGGGGGGAGGCCTCACAGATACGCAGTATTTT.